These T cell receptor beta chains were read from a single sample in a study of CD8 T cells in ankylosing spondylitis. TCRdb independently ran MiXCR on the 5' RACE reads; one entry per CDR3 protein. Altogether about 390,000 distinct CDR3 sequences are present, 20% to 25% being singletons, with the ten largest covering roughly a sixth. The sample was blood, either unsorted or a sorted T cell fraction (not recorded which). Receptors were obtained from a male donor with ankylosing spondylitis. Each CDR3 is given with its conserved first and last residue. The D gene is left open where the match is weak. Clone sizes are given selectively: once, few, many, or a class where the clone is expanded.

v_gene: TRBV7-9
d_gene: -
abundance: few
j_gene: TRBJ1-2
CDR3aa: CASSLAGEGYTF
CDR3nt: TGTGCCAGCAGCTTAGCGGGGGAAGGCTACACCTTC

v_gene: TRBV3-1
d_gene: -
abundance: few
j_gene: TRBJ2-2
CDR3aa: CASSQELSDSNTGELFF
CDR3nt: TGTGCCAGCAGCCAAGAGCTATCGGACAGCAACACCGGGGAGCTGTTTTTT

v_gene: TRBV12-3/TRBV12-4
d_gene: -
abundance: -
j_gene: TRBJ1-2
CDR3aa: CATARGPYGYTF
CDR3nt: TGTGCCACCGCACGGGGCCCCTATGGCTACACCTTC

v_gene: TRBV28
d_gene: -
abundance: -
j_gene: TRBJ1-2
CDR3aa: CASSLRITNYGYTF
CDR3nt: TGTGCCAGCAGTTTAAGGATTACTAACTATGGCTACACCTTC

v_gene: TRBV7-3
d_gene: -
abundance: few
j_gene: TRBJ2-1
CDR3aa: CASSYSGSYNEQFF
CDR3nt: TGTGCCAGCAGCTACTCCGGGTCCTACAATGAGCAGTTCTTC

v_gene: TRBV7-3
d_gene: -
abundance: -
j_gene: TRBJ2-7
CDR3aa: CASSLTGTTHEQYF
CDR3nt: TGTGCCAGCAGCTTAACGGGGACGACTCACGAGCAGTACTTC

v_gene: TRBV5-1
d_gene: TRBD2
abundance: -
j_gene: TRBJ2-2
CDR3aa: CASSLRAGGPTGELFF
CDR3nt: TGCGCCAGCAGCCTCCGAGCGGGAGGGCCCACCGGGGAGCTGTTTTTT

v_gene: TRBV18
d_gene: -
abundance: few
j_gene: TRBJ2-6
CDR3aa: CASSYGQSGANVLTF
CDR3nt: TGTGCCAGCTCATATGGACAGTCTGGGGCCAACGTCCTGACTTTC

v_gene: TRBV7-2
d_gene: -
abundance: few
j_gene: TRBJ2-3
CDR3aa: CASSLVQAADTQYF
CDR3nt: TGTGCCAGCAGCTTAGTTCAGGCCGCAGATACGCAGTATTTT

v_gene: TRBV9
d_gene: -
abundance: -
j_gene: TRBJ1-1
CDR3aa: CASSVVGGSPEAFF
CDR3nt: TGTGCCAGCAGCGTAGTTGGGGGCTCCCCTGAAGCTTTCTTT

v_gene: TRBV7-8
d_gene: -
abundance: few
j_gene: TRBJ2-1
CDR3aa: CASAAPNNEQFF
CDR3nt: TGTGCCAGCGCGGCTCCTAACAATGAGCAGTTCTTC

v_gene: TRBV11-2
d_gene: TRBD2
abundance: -
j_gene: TRBJ2-1
CDR3aa: CASSPAGNNEQFF
CDR3nt: TGTGCCAGCAGCCCAGCGGGGAACAATGAGCAGTTCTTC

v_gene: TRBV9
d_gene: -
abundance: -
j_gene: TRBJ2-3
CDR3aa: CASSVVGLARTDTQYF
CDR3nt: TGTGCCAGCAGCGTAGTTGGTCTAGCACGCACAGATACGCAGTATTTT

v_gene: TRBV2
d_gene: TRBD1
abundance: few
j_gene: TRBJ2-7
CDR3aa: CASKPELTGASYEQYF
CDR3nt: TGTGCCAGCAAGCCGGAGTTGACAGGGGCGTCCTACGAGCAGTACTTC

v_gene: TRBV25-1
d_gene: TRBD1
abundance: many
j_gene: TRBJ2-6
CDR3aa: CASSPQGEAGANVLTF
CDR3nt: TGTGCCAGCAGTCCCCAGGGGGAAGCTGGGGCCAACGTCCTGACTTTC

v_gene: TRBV6-5
d_gene: TRBD2
abundance: few
j_gene: TRBJ2-3
CDR3aa: CASSYVGLAGGVGSDTQYF
CDR3nt: TGTGCCAGCAGTTACGTAGGACTAGCGGGAGGGGTGGGGTCAGATACGCAGTATTTT

v_gene: TRBV29-1
d_gene: -
abundance: many
j_gene: TRBJ2-3
CDR3aa: CSVEDLLRVTQYF
CDR3nt: TGCAGCGTTGAAGATCTACTTAGGGTAACGCAGTATTTT